The clone carrying this TCR beta chain was seen ten or more times. No antigen is known for it. The CDR3 extends over 15 amino acids. The V segment lost 1 base and the J segment 9 bases; nucleotides outside the gene matches: 6. CDR1 MNHNY and CDR2 SVGAGI come from the germline V gene (reference sequence). The data belong to a study of T cells in Graves' hyperthyroidism and ophthalmopathy. Uncontrolled infection, other autoimmune disease, pregnancy or lactation disqualified patients from enrolment. Study-level findings and limits: Most clonotypes that expanded in the thyroid above 0.001 also showed up in blood.

RNA transcripts were the template for amplifying TCR beta CDR3 regions. The primer set for the first-round RT-PCR of the TCR CDR3 was HTBI. TCRdb recomputed calls from the multiplex PCR reads with MiXCR, one row per CDR3 protein. The sample includes a few hundred thousand distinct CDR3 sequences, more than 15% of them seen just once. V is TRBV6-6 and J is TRBJ2-1; 10 bases align to TRBD2. The sample was blood. The receptor comes from a woman in her 30s with Graves' hyperthyroidism. The CDR3 here is CASSYLAGGGGEQFF. In DNA, the CDR3 is TGTGCCAGCAGTTACTTAGCGGGAGGAGGCGGTGAGCAGTTCTTC.